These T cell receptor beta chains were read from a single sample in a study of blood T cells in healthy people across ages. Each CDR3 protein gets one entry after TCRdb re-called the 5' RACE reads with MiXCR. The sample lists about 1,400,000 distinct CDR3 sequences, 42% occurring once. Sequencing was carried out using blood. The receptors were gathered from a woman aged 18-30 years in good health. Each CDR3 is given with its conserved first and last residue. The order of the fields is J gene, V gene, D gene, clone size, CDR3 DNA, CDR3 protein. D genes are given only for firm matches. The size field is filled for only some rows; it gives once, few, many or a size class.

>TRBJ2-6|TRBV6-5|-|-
TGTGCCAGCAGTTACTCGGGGTCCGTCTTCGGTGGGGCCAACGTCCTGACTTTC
CASSYSGSVFGGANVLTF
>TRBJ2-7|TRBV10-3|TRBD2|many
TGTGCCATCAGACTTACTAGCGGGAGCTACGAGCAGTACTTC
CAIRLTSGSYEQYF
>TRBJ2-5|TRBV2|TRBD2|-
TGTGCCAGCAGTGCCCAGCGGGGGGCCCAAGAGACCCAGTACTTC
CASSAQRGAQETQYF
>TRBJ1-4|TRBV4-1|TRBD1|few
TGCGCCAGCAGCCGAGATTCAACAGGGGTTAATGAAAAACTGTTTTTT
CASSRDSTGVNEKLFF
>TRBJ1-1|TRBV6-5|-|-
-
CASSYDFGPGRGNTEAFF
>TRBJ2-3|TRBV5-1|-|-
TGCGCCAGCAGCCAGACTAGTAAAGATACGCAGTATTTT
CASSQTSKDTQYF
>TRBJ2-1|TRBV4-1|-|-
TGCGCCAGCAGCCTAAGGGGGGGGGACAATGAGCAGTTCTTC
CASSLRGGDNEQFF
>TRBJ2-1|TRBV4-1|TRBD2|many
TGCGCCAGCAGCCAGAGCGGGAGACACAATGAGCAGTTCTTC
CASSQSGRHNEQFF
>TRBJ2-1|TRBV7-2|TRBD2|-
TGTGCCAGCAGCTACCGACTAGCGGCCCACAATGAGCAGTTCTTC
CASSYRLAAHNEQFF
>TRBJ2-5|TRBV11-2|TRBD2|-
TGTGCCAGCAGCTTTGTATCTAGCGGGGGAGGGGAGACCCAGTACTTC
CASSFVSSGGGETQYF
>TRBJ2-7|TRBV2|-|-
TGTGCCAACCCGACAGGGAGGTCCTACGAGCAGTACTTC
CANPTGRSYEQYF
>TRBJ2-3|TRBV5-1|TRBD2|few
TGCGCCAGCAGCTTTCGTACTAGCGGGGGGAGTAGCACAGATACGCAGTATTTT
CASSFRTSGGSSTDTQYF
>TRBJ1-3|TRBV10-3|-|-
TGTGCCATCAGACCCGTCTATCCCTCTGGAAACACCATATATTTT
CAIRPVYPSGNTIYF
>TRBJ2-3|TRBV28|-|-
TGTGCCAGCAGACCACAGGGTAAGCTTGGCACAGATACGCAGTATTTT
CASRPQGKLGTDTQYF
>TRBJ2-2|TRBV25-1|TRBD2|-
TGTGCCAGCGTCACTAGCGGGAGTCCTGCCGGGGAGCTGTTTTTT
CASVTSGSPAGELFF
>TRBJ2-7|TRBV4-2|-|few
TGTGCCAGCAGCCAAGATCAGCGCTCCAGCTCCTACGAGCAGTACTTC
CASSQDQRSSSYEQYF